Each of the 7 T cell receptor beta chains below was sequenced from the same sample in a study of T cell responses to AZD1222 COVID-19 vaccine. Only in-frame clones appear in the TCRdb table, and some are missing; sequencing was by immunoSEQ multiplex PCR. The repertoire has about 96,000 clones, 89% of them found once; the top ten carry roughly 1.5%. The sample here was peripheral blood, taken on day 0 of AZD1222 vaccination. Receptors originate from an adult in good health.

This sequence joins TRBV18 and TRBJ1-1, with D possibly being TRBD1 (6 bases). This CDR3 is 14 amino acids long. Germline assignment: CDR1 KGHSH and CDR2 LQKENI. Trimming shortened V by 5 bases and J by 6 bases, and 16 bases separated the two germline ends. CDR3 in amino acids: CASSLGGDWAEAFF. The CDR3 DNA reads as TGTGCCAGCTCATTAGGGGGGGACTGGGCTGAAGCTTTCTTT.

The chain uses TRBV7-9 and TRBJ2-1, with D unclear. Germline CDR1 SEHNR, CDR2 FQNEAQ (reference sequence). V was pared by 6 bases and J by 0 bases, with 9 bases between. The CDR3 length is 14 residues. CDR3 sequence reads: CASSPPVSYNEQFF. CDR3 sequence (DNA): TGTGCCAGCAGTCCCCCGGTCTCCTACAATGAGCAGTTCTTC.

The rearrangement joins TRBV7-2 to TRBJ1-3, with 10 bases fitting TRBD1. CDR1 is SGHTA and CDR2 is FQGNSA in the germline V gene. Trimming at V came to 7 bases and at J to 2 bases, leaving 8 bases not matched to a gene. The CDR3 sequence is 16 residues long. Written as DNA, the CDR3 is TGTGCCAGCACGAGGTCCGGGACAGGGGCTGGAAACACCATATATTTT. Translating it yields CASTRSGTGAGNTIYF.

The sample holds one count of this clone. This chain uses TRBV18 with TRBJ2-1; TRBD1 might be the D (6 bases). The CDR3 runs to 16 residues. V lost 2 bases and J 9 bases, leaving 20 bases between the germline ends. CDR1 and CDR2 from the germline V gene are KGHSH and LQKENI. The CDR3 coding sequence is TGTGCCAGCTCACCAAACGACTACAGGGTCGGCGCTGAGCAGTTCTTC. Residues: CASSPNDYRVGAEQFF.

This chain connects TRBV30 to TRBJ2-7, with D hard to call. This CDR3 contains 12 residues. The germline V gene encodes CDR1 GTSNPN and CDR2 SVGIG (reference sequence). Trimming cost V 4 bases and J 3 bases, with 10 bases left between them. The CDR3 sequence: CAWKSYSYEQYF. In nucleotides, the CDR3 is TGTGCCTGGAAAAGCTACAGCTACGAGCAGTACTTC.

This chain uses TRBV15 with TRBJ2-7; TRBD1 might be the D (6 bases). CDR1 is LNHNV, CDR2 YYDKDF, per germline (reference sequence). Trimming cost V 0 bases and J 3 bases, with 12 bases left between them. This CDR3 is 15 amino acids long. This chain's CDR3 is CATSREGGSVYEQYF. The CDR3 region has the DNA TGTGCCACCAGCAGAGAAGGGGGAAGCGTCTACGAGCAGTACTTC.

The chain employs TRBV3-1 (or the pseudogene TRBV3-2) and TRBJ1-1; 7 bases are a match to TRBD1. Germline-derived CDR1 and CDR2 are LGHDT and YNNKEL (reference sequence). The CDR3 runs 15 residues. V gave up 6 bases and J gave up 3 bases; unmatched junction bases: 10. The CDR3 sequence: CASRGQPLGDTEAFF. DNA for the CDR3: TGTGCCAGCAGGGGACAGCCCCTCGGCGACACTGAAGCTTTCTTT.